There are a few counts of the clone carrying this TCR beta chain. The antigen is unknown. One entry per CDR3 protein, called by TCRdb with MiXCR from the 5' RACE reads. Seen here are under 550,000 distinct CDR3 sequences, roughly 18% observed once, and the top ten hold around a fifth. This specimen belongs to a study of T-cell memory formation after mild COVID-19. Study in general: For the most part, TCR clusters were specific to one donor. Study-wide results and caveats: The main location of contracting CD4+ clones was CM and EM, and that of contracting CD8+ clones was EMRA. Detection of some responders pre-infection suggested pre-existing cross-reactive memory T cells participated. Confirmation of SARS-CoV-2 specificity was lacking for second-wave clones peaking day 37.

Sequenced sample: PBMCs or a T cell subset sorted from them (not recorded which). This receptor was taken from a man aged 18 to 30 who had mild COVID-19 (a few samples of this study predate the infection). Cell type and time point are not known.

In DNA form, the CDR3 reads TGCAGTGCTACCCGGTACAGTCGGAACTACACCTTC. This codes for CSATRYSRNYTF. This chain uses TRBV20-1 with TRBJ1-2; D not certain. The CDR3 runs to 12 residues. V gave up 4 bases and J gave up 10 bases, with 16 bases separating them. Germline-derived CDR1 and CDR2 are DFQATT and SNEGSKA (reference sequence).